The next 24 T cell receptor beta chains were all read from a single sample in a study of beta chain features in type 1 diabetes. Findings and limits, study-wide: Significant though moderate, a shortening of TCRB CDR3s appeared in all four CD4+ subsets of Type 1 diabetes patients.

Of the isolated RNA, all was reverse transcribed, and so the sequenced material was expressed TCRB transcripts. Method: immunoSEQ multiplex PCR; TCRdb's copy keeps in-frame clones and lacks some. The repertoire holds hundreds of thousands of clones, with approximately 11% as singletons. These receptors have no identified antigens. The sequenced material came from naive CD4+ T cells from blood. These receptors all stem from a man aged 25-40 years with type 1 diabetes.

This clone was seen only a few times. The chain joins TRBV13 to TRBJ2-1, with D uncertain. The CDR3 contains 15 residues. Looked up from germline, CDR1 is PRHDT and CDR2 is FYEKMQ (reference sequence). V was clipped by 5 bases and J by 4 bases, with 15 bases between them. CDR3 sequence: CASSPRYSRYNEQFF. CDR3 coding DNA: TGTGCCAGCAGCCCTAGGTACTCCAGATACAATGAGCAGTTCTTC.

The chain links TRBV4-2 to TRBJ2-1, with a possible D match to TRBD2 (5 bases). V lost 5 bases to trimming and J lost 7 bases, with 21 bases between them. This CDR3 is 16 amino acids long. The germline V gene has CDR1 LGHNA and CDR2 YNFKEQ. Here the CDR3 DNA reads TGTGCCAGCAGCTTAGAAAGAGGGATTAATAGGAATGAGCAGTTCTTC. Protein product: CASSLERGINRNEQFF.

This clone was counted only a few times. The rearrangement joins TRBV28 to TRBJ1-5, with unresolved D. This CDR3 contains 11 residues. Germline lookup yields CDR1 MDHEN and CDR2 SYDVKM. The germline V and J ends were trimmed by 3 bases and 9 bases, with 6 bases remaining between them. CDR3 sequence (DNA): TGTGCCAGCAGTTTTGAGAGGCCCCAGCATTTT. Amino acid sequence: CASSFERPQHF.

The chain couples TRBV27 to TRBJ2-1; D may be TRBD1 (6 bases). The V end lost 6 bases, the J end lost 9 bases, and 12 bases lay between the germline ends. The CDR3 length is 12 residues. CDR1 and CDR2 (germline): MNHEY, SMNVEV (reference sequence). The CDR3 nucleotides read TGTGCCAGCAGCCCGGACAGCCTTGAGCAGTTCTTC. As protein: CASSPDSLEQFF.

This clone was detected only a few times. At one boundary the junction diverges from the germline segment, which might be a read error. The rearrangement joins TRBV4-1 to TRBJ1-1; D is ambiguous. The germline gives CDR1 MGHRA, CDR2 YSYEKL. This CDR3 comprises 14 residues. CDR3 amino acids: CASRRTLANPEAFF. The CDR3 DNA reads TGCGCCAGCAGGCGGACCTTAGCGAACCCTGAAGCTTTCTTT.

J is TRBJ2-7 and V is TRBV7-2, with 9 bases lining up with TRBD1. V lost 1 base to trimming and J lost 5 bases; unmatched junction nucleotides: 6. Germline V lookup: CDR1 SGHTA, CDR2 FQGNSA. The CDR3 loop spans 15 amino acids. For the CDR3, the DNA is TGTGCCAGCAGCTTAGTTTCCGGGACAGGGAACGAGCAGTACTTC. Translating it yields CASSLVSGTGNEQYF. The entire variable domain, with the rest obtained from reference TRBV7-2 and TRBJ2-7, is as follows: GAGVSQSPSNKVTEKGKDVELRCDPISGHTALYWYRQSLGQGLEFLIYFQGNSAPDKSGLPSDRFSAERTGGSVSTLTIQRTQQEDSAVYLCASSLVSGTGNEQYFGPGTRLTVT.

The chain joins TRBV2 to TRBJ2-5, with 11 bases aligning to TRBD2. The junction had 4 bases not matched to a gene; V was cut back by 6 bases and J by 4 bases. The CDR3 sequence is 14 residues long. Germline CDR1 reads SNHLY; CDR2 reads FYNNEI. This chain's CDR3 is CASSVTSGAETQYF. The CDR3 nucleotides read TGTGCCAGCAGCGTGACTAGCGGGGCAGAGACCCAGTACTTC.

This clone showed up just a few times. The chain employs TRBV30 and TRBJ2-5; D is ambiguous. CDR1 and CDR2 from the germline V gene are GTSNPN and SVGIG (reference sequence). The germline V and J ends were trimmed by 1 base and 0 bases, with 3 bases remaining between them. This CDR3 comprises 12 residues. CDR3 bases: TGTGCCTGGAGTGCGGACCAAGAGACCCAGTACTTC. Its translation: CAWSADQETQYF.

This clone was picked up a small number of times. CDR3 residues: CAISATSGGGETQYF. CDR3 sequence (DNA): TGTGCCATCAGTGCTACTAGCGGGGGGGGAGAGACCCAGTACTTC. The rearrangement links TRBV10-3 to TRBJ2-5, with 13 bases aligning to TRBD2. This CDR3 spans 15 amino acids. V dropped 4 bases and J dropped 4; count of bases not matched to a gene: 3. Germline assignment: CDR1 ENHRY and CDR2 SYGVKD.

This clone appeared a few times. The genes are TRBV5-1 and TRBJ2-6; no definite D call. Germline V gives CDR1 SGHRS, CDR2 YFSETQ. The V end was cut by 3 bases, the J end by 2 bases, with 12 bases between. The CDR3 is made up of 16 amino acids. DNA of the CDR3: TGCGCCAGCAGCTCACTACCTTGGGCTGGGGCCAACGTCCTGACTTTC. This codes for CASSSLPWAGANVLTF.

In its sample, this clone was seen a few times. In nucleotides, the CDR3 is TGTGCCAGCAGCCAAGCCTTCGAATCGGGGATTTCTAGCACAGATACGCAGTATTTT. Protein sequence: CASSQAFESGISSTDTQYF. The genes are TRBV4-2 and TRBJ2-3; the D gene is possibly TRBD2 (5 bases). The V gene's germline CDR1 is LGHNA and CDR2 YNFKEQ. The CDR3 is 19 amino acids. V lost 1 base and J lost 0, with 20 bases in between.

Only a few counts were recorded for this clone. The V call is TRBV7-9, the J call TRBJ2-3, with D uncertain. V lost 4 bases, J lost 2 bases, and 13 bases lay in between. Germline V gene lookup returns CDR1 SEHNR and CDR2 FQNEAQ (reference sequence). CDR3 length: 15 residues. In DNA form, the CDR3 reads TGTGCCAGCAGCTCGATCTATGTGCCCACAGATACGCAGTATTTT. This encodes CASSSIYVPTDTQYF.

This clone was seen a handful of times. The chain combines TRBV4-3 with TRBJ2-3; D perhaps matches TRBD2 (6 bases). Germline V gene lookup returns CDR1 LGHNA and CDR2 YSLEER. Trimming removed 0 bases from V and 8 bases from J, with 9 bases in between. The length of the CDR3 is 13 residues. The CDR3 spells CASSQDKEGTQYF. The CDR3 region has the DNA TGCGCCAGCAGCCAAGATAAGGAGGGTACGCAGTATTTT.

To note about this clone: Distinct nucleotide sequences in the sample also encode this CDR3. The chain links TRBV28 to TRBJ2-7, with D possibly being TRBD2 (6 bases). The CDR3 runs to 14 residues. V lost 2 bases and J lost 0, with 8 bases in between. Germline V gives CDR1 MDHEN, CDR2 SYDVKM. CDR3 in DNA: TGTGCCAGCAGTTTAGGAGGGAGCTCCTACGAGCAGTACTTC. Translated: CASSLGGSSYEQYF. The full variable domain, completed using reference TRBV28 and TRBJ2-7, is DVKVTQSSRYLVKRTGEKVFLECVQDMDHENMFWYRQDPGLGLRLIYFSYDVKMKEKGDIPEGYSVSREKKERFSLILESASTNQTSMYLCASSLGGSSYEQYFGPGTRLTVT.

In this sample, this clone turned up a few times. This chain links TRBV5-1 with TRBJ1-2; 9 bases are a match to TRBD1. This CDR3 has 15 amino acids. Germline CDR1 is SGHRS and CDR2 is YFSETQ. V was clipped by 3 bases and J by 6 bases; unmatched bases: 9. CDR3 in amino acids: CASSSEQGAHDGYTF. CDR3 bases: TGCGCCAGCAGCTCCGAACAGGGGGCGCATGATGGCTACACCTTC.

A few counts support this clone. The chain employs TRBV6-1 and TRBJ1-2, with TRBD1 matching over 8 bases. J gave up 7 bases and V 7 bases, and 8 bases lay outside the gene matches. CDR1 is MNHNS, CDR2 SASEGT, per germline. The CDR3 is made up of 13 amino acids. DNA for the CDR3: TGTGCCAGCACTTCGACAGGGGCAGGTGGCTACACCTTC. It translates to CASTSTGAGGYTF.

The genes are TRBV11-2 and TRBJ2-3, with D possibly matching TRBD1 (5 bases). Per the germline V gene, CDR1 is SGHAT and CDR2 is FQNNGV. Trimming took 4 bases from V and 8 from J, leaving 16 bases between them. CDR3 length: 14 amino acids. The CDR3 spells CASSSIGEPRTQYF. The CDR3, as DNA: TGTGCCAGCAGCTCGATAGGGGAACCTCGTACGCAGTATTTT.

V is TRBV5-6 and J is TRBJ1-6; 9 nucleotides line up with TRBD1. This CDR3 is built from 14 residues. CDR1 is SGHDT and CDR2 is YYEEEE in the germline V gene. Germline trimming cut 4 bases from V and 5 bases from J; bases unmatched to any gene: 1. The CDR3 coding sequence is TGTGCCAGCAGCCGGGACAGGGATAATTCACCCCTCCACTTT. Translating it yields CASSRDRDNSPLHF. Using reference TRBV5-6 and TRBJ1-6 for the parts outside the CDR3, the full variable domain is DAGVTQSPTHLIKTRGQQVTLRCSPKSGHDTVSWYQQALGQGPQFIFQYYEEEERQRGNFPDRFSGHQFPNYSSELNVNALLLGDSALYLCASSRDRDNSPLHFGNGTRLTVT.

This clone was seen only a few times. This rearrangement joins TRBV15 to TRBJ2-3, with TRBD2 identical over 7 bases. This CDR3 spans 13 amino acids. Germline CDR1 and CDR2: LNHNV and YYDKDF (reference sequence). V gave up 3 bases and J gave up 5 bases; unmatched junction bases: 2. For the CDR3, the DNA is TGTGCCACCAGCAGCGGGGAGGGAGATACGCAGTATTTT. It is translated as CATSSGEGDTQYF.

This clone was seen a few times. This chain connects TRBV27 to TRBJ2-7; no reliable D call. The CDR3 consists of 12 residues. The V gene lost 5 bases and the J gene lost 2 bases, with 7 bases spanning the gap. Germline V gene lookup returns CDR1 MNHEY and CDR2 SMNVEV (reference sequence). The CDR3 DNA reads as TGTGCCAGCAGTCCGGGTGCCTACGAGCAGTACTTC. It is translated as CASSPGAYEQYF.

The gene calls are TRBV7-9 and TRBJ2-7; 10 bases align to TRBD1. V shed 5 bases and J 12 bases; nucleotides not matched to a gene: 4. The CDR3 has 11 residues. Germline loops: CDR1 SEHNR, CDR2 FQNEAQ (reference sequence). The CDR3 sequence: CASSEGTGVYF. The CDR3 DNA follows: TGTGCCAGCAGCGAAGGGACAGGGGTGTACTTC. Variable domain in full (rest from reference TRBV7-9 and TRBJ2-7): DTGVSQNPRHKITKRGQNVTFRCDPISEHNRLYWYRQTLGQGPEFLTYFQNEAQLEKSRLLSDRFSAERPKGSFSTLEIQRTEQGDSAMYLCASSEGTGVYFGPGTRLTVT.

This clone was observed a handful of times. CDR3 DNA sequence: TGTGCCAGCAGCCCTCGACTAGCGGGGGTTTCCTACGAGCAGTACTTC. It translates to CASSPRLAGVSYEQYF. The chain employs TRBV5-4 and TRBJ2-7; 12 bases are a match to TRBD2. The junction had 6 bases not matched to a gene; V was cut back by 4 bases and J by 1 base. Germline V CDR1 and CDR2: SGHNT, YYREEE (reference sequence). CDR3 size: 16 residues.

This clone was counted a few times. Sequence at one end of the junction differs from germline and may be a read error. The genes are TRBV6-6 and TRBJ1-5, with 12 nucleotides matching TRBD1. The CDR3 contains 15 residues. Per germline, CDR1 MNHNY and CDR2 SVGAGI (reference sequence). CDR3 nucleotide sequence: TGTGCCAGCAGTTCCGGGACAGGGGGCAAGCAGCCCCAGCATTTT. Amino acid sequence: CASSSGTGGKQPQHF.

This clone was detected a few times. The rearrangement links TRBV28 to TRBJ2-6; weak D call: TRBD1 (6 bases). Trimming removed 6 bases at V and 3 bases at J, with 12 bases between. CDR3 size: 15 residues. Per the germline V gene, CDR1 is MDHEN and CDR2 is SYDVKM. The CDR3: CASRSSGVGANVLTF. For the CDR3, the DNA is TGTGCCAGCAGGTCCTCAGGGGTTGGGGCCAACGTCCTGACTTTC.